Listed below are T cell receptor beta chains from one sample, sequenced in a study of cytomegalovirus exposure and HLA in healthy donors. The repertoire was sequenced with immunoSEQ multiplex PCR; TCRdb's copy has only in-frame clones and lacks some. This table holds some 120,000 clones, approximately 74% found once. Material for sequencing was PBMCs. These receptor sequences come from a middle-aged man in good health and CMV-seropositive. The CDR3 runs from the conserved cysteine through the conserved F or W. A D gene is named only where the DNA matches it firmly.

v_call: TRBV30; d_call: TRBD1; j_call: TRBJ2-5; cdr3_aa: CASRGQETQYF
v_call: TRBV6-4; d_call: TRBD2; j_call: TRBJ2-3; cdr3_aa: CASSHRPSGRTGTDTQYF
v_call: TRBV29-1; d_call: TRBD1; j_call: TRBJ1-4; cdr3_aa: CSVGQGTNEKLFF
v_call: TRBV7-9; d_call: -; j_call: TRBJ2-1; cdr3_aa: CASSNFEVF
v_call: TRBV7-8; d_call: TRBD1; j_call: TRBJ1-2; cdr3_aa: CATGQGGRGYTF
v_call: TRBV16; d_call: TRBD1; j_call: TRBJ1-4; cdr3_aa: CASSQLQGDNEKLFF
v_call: TRBV5-6; d_call: -; j_call: TRBJ2-3; cdr3_aa: CASSSTGHPTDTQYF
v_call: TRBV9; d_call: -; j_call: TRBJ1-2; cdr3_aa: CASSTPGVYGYTF
v_call: TRBV7-9; d_call: TRBD1; j_call: TRBJ1-2; cdr3_aa: CASVPGGTSGYTF
v_call: TRBV18; d_call: TRBD2; j_call: TRBJ2-7; cdr3_aa: CASSHPERGAAYEQYF
v_call: TRBV10-3; d_call: TRBD1; j_call: TRBJ1-5; cdr3_aa: CAIKGQGDQPQHF
v_call: TRBV12-5; d_call: -; j_call: TRBJ1-6; cdr3_aa: CAREYGGQNNSPLHF
v_call: TRBV7-2; d_call: -; j_call: TRBJ2-3; cdr3_aa: CASSAEGGATSTDTQYF
v_call: TRBV7-3; d_call: TRBD1; j_call: TRBJ2-6; cdr3_aa: CASSLFGQGAPGGANVLTF
v_call: TRBV19; d_call: -; j_call: TRBJ1-5; cdr3_aa: CASVQGSSNQPQHF
v_call: TRBV5-1; d_call: TRBD1; j_call: TRBJ1-2; cdr3_aa: CASSPPGGYFGYTF
v_call: TRBV5-4; d_call: TRBD1; j_call: TRBJ1-2; cdr3_aa: CASSGTGGLNYGYTF
v_call: TRBV19; d_call: TRBD1; j_call: TRBJ1-3; cdr3_aa: CASSSTGTGNTIYF
v_call: TRBV7-3; d_call: TRBD2; j_call: TRBJ2-1; cdr3_aa: CASSTTLAGGGQFF
v_call: TRBV6-4; d_call: TRBD1; j_call: TRBJ2-1; cdr3_aa: CASSGSDRDEQFF
v_call: TRBV27; d_call: TRBD2; j_call: TRBJ2-5; cdr3_aa: CASSLTSGRETQYF
v_call: TRBV7-8; d_call: TRBD1; j_call: TRBJ1-1; cdr3_aa: CASSPPGTAEAFF
v_call: TRBV5-6; d_call: -; j_call: TRBJ2-7; cdr3_aa: CASSSRPYYEQYF
v_call: TRBV6-6; d_call: TRBD1; j_call: TRBJ2-2; cdr3_aa: CASSPPGQGNTGELFF
v_call: TRBV7-8; d_call: TRBD1; j_call: TRBJ1-2; cdr3_aa: CASSLGTGGTAGYGYTF
v_call: TRBV29-1; d_call: -; j_call: TRBJ1-1; cdr3_aa: CSVESGPNTEAFF
v_call: TRBV5-8; d_call: -; j_call: TRBJ1-2; cdr3_aa: CASAWGGFGYTF
v_call: TRBV9; d_call: TRBD1; j_call: TRBJ2-7; cdr3_aa: CASSPTGAVDEQYF
v_call: TRBV7-2; d_call: -; j_call: TRBJ1-6; cdr3_aa: CASSLDTGRDAPLHF
v_call: TRBV19; d_call: -; j_call: TRBJ2-1; cdr3_aa: CASSMETRQFF
v_call: TRBV6-6; d_call: -; j_call: TRBJ1-4; cdr3_aa: CASSYSFGEKLFF
v_call: TRBV7-2; d_call: TRBD2; j_call: TRBJ2-1; cdr3_aa: CASSPTSGTYNEQFF
v_call: TRBV7-8; d_call: TRBD1; j_call: TRBJ2-1; cdr3_aa: CASSRPGTGMYNEQFF
v_call: TRBV4-3; d_call: -; j_call: TRBJ2-3; cdr3_aa: CASSQSRGTSTDTQYF
v_call: TRBV6-4; d_call: TRBD1; j_call: TRBJ1-1; cdr3_aa: CASREGGAGTEAFF
v_call: TRBV6-5; d_call: -; j_call: TRBJ1-2; cdr3_aa: CASAARAGVGYTF
v_call: TRBV7-9; d_call: -; j_call: TRBJ2-2; cdr3_aa: CASSFGGIRTGELFF
v_call: TRBV11-3; d_call: TRBD2; j_call: TRBJ2-3; cdr3_aa: CASSSPPSGRAPSSGDTQYF